This T cell receptor beta chain was profiled in a study of T cells in Graves' hyperthyroidism and ophthalmopathy (dated by TCRdb to about 2019). As for the study more broadly: Peripheral blood was sampled at the time of initial diagnosis, prior to any treatment. To identify TCR V-J signatures that set the groups apart, the researchers used a discovery cohort of 95 to 100 patients, made up of 43 with Graves' ophthalmopathy and 57 with stable Graves' hyperthyroidism. Prospective prediction of ophthalmopathy was tested in an independent validation cohort consisting of about 19 hyperthyroidism patients and around 17 patients who later progressed to ophthalmopathy. For training and testing, the roughly 97 patients in the discovery cohort were randomly divided in a 7:3 ratio. In addition, the study compared T-cell repertoires in thyroid tissue and in blood from roughly six Graves' hyperthyroidism patients. After blood sampling, hyperthyroidism patients were treated with methimazole at a starting dose of 30 mg daily, and ophthalmopathy patients were treated with high-dose intravenous methylprednisolone. The paper reports TCR Vbeta CDR3 sequencing of approximately 140 peripheral blood samples: around 41 ophthalmopathy, around 80 hyperthyroidism and roughly 17 progressor patients.

On the study overall, not on this receptor specifically: Ophthalmopathy was separated from stable hyperthyroidism by a 13 V-J signature model, with 85% to 90% sensitivity and about 81% specificity obtained in cross-validation and 80%/75% obtained in testing. Sample size was not statistically predetermined, and blinding of investigators to group allocation was not performed. In validation, the model predicted progression to ophthalmopathy a median of approximately 6.6 months before onset, with around 70% sensitivity and roughly 79% specificity. Most expanded thyroid clonotypes (frequency above 0.001) were also detected in blood, suggesting blood repertoires may reflect thyroid immune responses.

A word on this clonotype: Its cognate antigen has yet to be identified. No base quality information exists; no much larger clone differs at one position.

The TCR beta CDR3 regions were amplified from the RNA transcripts. A first-round RT-PCR of the TCR CDR3 used the HTBI primer set with the Qiagen OneStep RT-PCR kit. Libraries were constructed in a second round of multiplex PCR, after which size selection and purification were carried out. Paired-end sequencing of the libraries was performed with 100 bp reads on an Illumina HiSeq2000. For the original study's pipeline: SOAPnuke was used to process the raw data, throwing out any read that contained adapters or uncalled bases, had a mean Phred below 15, or lacked an exact constant-primer or identifier match. High-quality paired reads were merged using COPE v1.2.5, and each unique nucleotide sequence was defined as a clonotype. Clonotypes were aligned to IMGT TRBV, TRBD and TRBJ reference segments using MiTCR v1.1. Only V-J combinations with frequency above 0.0001, covering about 99% of repertoires, were analysed. A TCS score was defined as the ratio between F50 (clonal expansion) and ExV (chaos), using BLOSUM62-based TCRdist between CDR3 peptides within each V-J. Welch's t-statistics and random forest reduced approximately 520 V-J features to some 14, which were used in a naive Bayes classifier (R e1071). TCRdb reworked the public reads: Q25 trimming with fastp, MiXCR clone assembly, productive beta chains retained. Entries that share a CDR3 protein sequence are merged under the most common genes and DNA. The V and J calls come from TCRdb's annotation, not from the publication. Recorded for this sample are approximately 610,000 distinct CDR3 sequences; over 15% of them occurred a single time. The top ten clones comprise 15% to 20% of the sample.

Stable Graves' hyperthyroidism was defined as the absence of progression to ophthalmopathy over 18 months of follow-up. Hyperthyroidism patients were newly diagnosed, had a disease duration of under 2 months, and were aged 18 to 65 years. The study excluded patients with uncontrolled infections, other autoimmune diseases, pregnancy or lactation. Diagnoses relied on clinical symptoms, serum thyroxine and TRAb, thyroid ultrasound and orbital computed tomography. PBMCs were isolated from more than 9 ml of fresh peripheral blood by Ficoll-Paque density gradient centrifugation. Trizol reagent was used to extract total RNA, and RNA quality was then checked on an Agilent 2100 Bioanalyzer. There are 15 amino acids in the CDR3, from cysteine to phenylalanine inclusive. Only the CDR3 DNA is retained, 45 bases long and in frame from the first base. The germline V gene encodes CDR1 SGHTA and CDR2 FQGNSA. For this chain, trimming is 1 base at the V end and 7 bases at the J end, and the number of junction bases without a gene match is 9.

Sequenced material: blood. The origin of this receptor is a woman aged 18 to 35 with Graves' hyperthyroidism. The chain couples TRBV7-2 to TRBJ2-5; TRBD2 lines up with 7 middle nucleotides. The CDR3 reads as follows: CASSLDRGSKVTQYF. The sequenced DNA: TGTGCCAGCAGCTTAGATCGCGGGAGTAAGGTGACCCAGTACTTC.